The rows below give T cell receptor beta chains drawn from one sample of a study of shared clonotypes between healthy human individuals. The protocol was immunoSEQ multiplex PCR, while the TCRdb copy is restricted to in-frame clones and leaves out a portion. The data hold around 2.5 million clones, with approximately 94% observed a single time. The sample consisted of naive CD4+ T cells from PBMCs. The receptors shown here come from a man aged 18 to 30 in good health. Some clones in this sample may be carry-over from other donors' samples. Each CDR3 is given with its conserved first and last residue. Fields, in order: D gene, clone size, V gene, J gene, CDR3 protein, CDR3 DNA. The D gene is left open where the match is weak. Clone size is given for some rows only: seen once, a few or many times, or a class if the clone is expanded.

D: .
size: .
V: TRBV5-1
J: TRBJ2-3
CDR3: CASSLDPGTDTQYF
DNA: TGCGCCAGCAGCTTGGATCCCGGGACGGATACGCAGTATTTT

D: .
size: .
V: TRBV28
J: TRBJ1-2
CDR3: CASSLGQGNGYTF
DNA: TGTGCCAGCAGTTTAGGGCAGGGCAATGGCTACACCTTC

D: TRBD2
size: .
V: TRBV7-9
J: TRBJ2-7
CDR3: CASSFSGRAYEQYF
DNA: TGTGCCAGCAGCTTTAGCGGGAGGGCCTACGAGCAGTACTTC

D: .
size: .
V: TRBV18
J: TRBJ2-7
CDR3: CASSHSGHRIAGEQYF
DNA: TGTGCCAGCTCCCATTCGGGACACAGAATAGCGGGTGAGCAGTACTTC

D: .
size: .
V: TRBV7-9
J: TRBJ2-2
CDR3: CASSLGLSANTGELFF
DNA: TGTGCCAGCAGCCTGGGGCTTTCTGCGAACACCGGGGAGCTGTTTTTT

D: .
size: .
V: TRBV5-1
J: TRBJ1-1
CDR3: CASSVTSGNTEAFF
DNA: TGCGCCAGCAGTGTGACCAGTGGAAACACTGAAGCTTTCTTT

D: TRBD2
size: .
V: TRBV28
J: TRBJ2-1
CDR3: CASRSRAGTSYNEQFF
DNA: TGTGCCAGCAGGTCCCGAGCGGGGACCTCCTACAATGAGCAGTTCTTC

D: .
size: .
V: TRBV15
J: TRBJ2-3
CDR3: CATSLRLEGSAQYF
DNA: TGTGCCACCAGCCTTAGACTAGAGGGTTCCGCGCAGTATTTT

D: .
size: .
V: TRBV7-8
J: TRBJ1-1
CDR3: CASSPAGTYPNTEAFF
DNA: TGTGCCAGCAGCCCCGCCGGGACATACCCCAACACTGAAGCTTTCTTT

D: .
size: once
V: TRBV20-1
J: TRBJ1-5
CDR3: CSARNQQPQHF
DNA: TGCAGTGCTAGAAATCAGCAGCCCCAGCATTTT

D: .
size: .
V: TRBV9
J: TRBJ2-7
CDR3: CASSVAPGQYEQYF
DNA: TGTGCCAGCAGCGTAGCTCCGGGGCAATACGAGCAGTACTTC

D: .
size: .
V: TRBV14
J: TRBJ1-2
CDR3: CASSQVIKPRCRGYTF
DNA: TGTGCCAGCAGCCAAGTTATAAAGCCCCGGTGTCGGGGCTACACCTTC

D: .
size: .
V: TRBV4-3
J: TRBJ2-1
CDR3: CASSQETAPNNEQFF
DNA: TGCGCCAGCAGCCAAGAAACTGCCCCAAACAATGAGCAGTTCTTC

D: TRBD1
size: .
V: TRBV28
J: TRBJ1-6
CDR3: CASSLVGQGNYNSPLHF
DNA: TGTGCCAGCAGTTTGGTGGGACAGGGTAACTATAATTCACCCCTCCACTTT

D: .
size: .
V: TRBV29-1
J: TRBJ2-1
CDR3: CSVDWGRGALSYNEQFF
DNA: TGCAGCGTTGATTGGGGCAGGGGGGCCCTCTCCTACAATGAGCAGTTCTTC

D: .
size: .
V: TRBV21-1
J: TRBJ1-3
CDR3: CASKKGSCSGNTIYF
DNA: TGTGCCAGCAAAAAGGGGAGCTGCTCTGGAAACACCATATATTTT

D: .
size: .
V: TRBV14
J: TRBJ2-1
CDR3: CASSQVIASTYNEQFF
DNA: TGTGCCAGCAGCCAAGTAATAGCGAGTACCTACAATGAGCAGTTCTTC

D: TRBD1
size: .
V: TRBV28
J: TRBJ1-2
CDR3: CASSPQDRGGYGYTF
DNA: TGTGCCAGCAGTCCCCAGGACAGGGGAGGCTATGGCTACACCTTC

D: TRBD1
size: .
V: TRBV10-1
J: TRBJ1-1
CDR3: CASTPGQGAMDTEAFF
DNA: TGCGCCAGCACGCCGGGACAGGGGGCGATGGACACTGAAGCTTTCTTT

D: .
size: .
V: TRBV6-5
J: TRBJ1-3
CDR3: CASTRGSSSGNTIYF
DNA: TGTGCCAGCACCAGGGGCAGCAGCTCTGGAAACACCATATATTTT

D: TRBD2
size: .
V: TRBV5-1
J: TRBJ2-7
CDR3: CASSDPSGSMYEQYF
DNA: TGCGCCAGCAGCGACCCTAGCGGGAGTATGTACGAGCAGTACTTC

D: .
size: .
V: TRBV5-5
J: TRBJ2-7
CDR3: CASSLAGGPGQYF
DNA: TGTGCCAGCAGCTTGGCCGGCGGCCCGGGGCAGTACTTC

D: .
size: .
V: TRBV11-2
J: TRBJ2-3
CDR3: CASSGTSDTQYF
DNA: TGTGCCAGCAGTGGGACTTCTGATACGCAGTATTTT

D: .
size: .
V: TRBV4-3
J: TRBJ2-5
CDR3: CASSHRTRGLLQETQYF
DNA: TGCGCCAGCAGCCATCGGACGCGCGGGCTCCTTCAAGAGACCCAGTACTTC

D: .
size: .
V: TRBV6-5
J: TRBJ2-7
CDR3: CASRQGYEQYF
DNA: TGTGCCAGCAGGCAGGGGTACGAGCAGTACTTC

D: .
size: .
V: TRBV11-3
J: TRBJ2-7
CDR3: CASSLGLYEQYF
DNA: TGTGCCAGCAGTTTAGGACTTTACGAGCAGTACTTC

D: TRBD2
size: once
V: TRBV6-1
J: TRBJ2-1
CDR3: CASSERVAGGPFGSYNEQFF
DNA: TGTGCCAGCAGTGAAAGAGTAGCGGGAGGACCATTCGGGTCCTACAATGAGCAGTTCTTC

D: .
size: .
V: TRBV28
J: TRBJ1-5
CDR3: CASSSPQVSSNQPQHF
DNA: TGTGCCAGCAGTTCGCCTCAGGTTTCAAGCAATCAGCCCCAGCATTTT

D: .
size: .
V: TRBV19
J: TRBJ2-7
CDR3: CASSISWSVSYEQYF
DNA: TGTGCCAGTAGTATAAGCTGGAGCGTCTCCTACGAGCAGTACTTC

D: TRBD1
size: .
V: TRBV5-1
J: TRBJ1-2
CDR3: CASSAGQGSNYGYTF
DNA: TGCGCCAGCAGCGCCGGACAGGGGTCTAACTATGGCTACACCTTC

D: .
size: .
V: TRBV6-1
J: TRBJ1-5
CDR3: CASSADTSSTARFNQPQHF
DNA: TGTGCCAGCAGTGCCGACACATCCTCGACAGCAAGATTCAATCAGCCCCAGCATTTT

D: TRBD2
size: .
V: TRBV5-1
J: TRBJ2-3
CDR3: CASSLSLAGAADTQYF
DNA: TGCGCCAGCAGCTTGAGTCTAGCGGGAGCGGCAGATACGCAGTATTTT

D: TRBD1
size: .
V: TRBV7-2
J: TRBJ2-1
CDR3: CASSLGQGGLLGSYNEQFF
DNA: TGTGCCAGCAGCTTAGGACAGGGTGGCCTTTTAGGCTCCTACAATGAGCAGTTCTTC

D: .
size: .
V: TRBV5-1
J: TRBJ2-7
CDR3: CASSRSEPSYEQYF
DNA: TGCGCCAGCAGCCGGAGTGAGCCATCCTACGAGCAGTACTTC

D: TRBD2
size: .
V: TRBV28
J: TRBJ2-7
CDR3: CASSLAGGREQYF
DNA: TGTGCCAGCAGTTTGGCGGGAGGCCGCGAGCAGTACTTC

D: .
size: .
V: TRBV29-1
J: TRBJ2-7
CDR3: CSVRQDRLKNEQYF
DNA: TGCAGCGTCCGACAAGACAGGCTGAAGAACGAGCAGTACTTC

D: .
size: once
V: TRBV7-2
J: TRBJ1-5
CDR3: CASSLFDQPQHF
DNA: TGTGCCAGCAGCTTATTCGATCAGCCCCAGCATTTT

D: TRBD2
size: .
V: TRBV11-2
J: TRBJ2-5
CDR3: CASSSPLAGDQETQYF
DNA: TGTGCCAGCAGCTCCCCCCTGGCGGGGGACCAAGAGACCCAGTACTTC

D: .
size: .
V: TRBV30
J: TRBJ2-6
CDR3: CANAKSSGANVLTF
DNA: TGTGCCAACGCAAAGAGCTCTGGGGCCAACGTCCTGACTTTC

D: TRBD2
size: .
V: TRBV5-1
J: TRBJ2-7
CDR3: CASSWGTSGNYEQYF
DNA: TGCGCCAGCAGCTGGGGGACTAGCGGGAACTACGAGCAGTACTTC

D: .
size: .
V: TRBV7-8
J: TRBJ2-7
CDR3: CASSLRPGGLAPYEQYF
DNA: TGTGCCAGCAGCTTACGGCCTGGGGGGCTAGCCCCCTACGAGCAGTACTTC

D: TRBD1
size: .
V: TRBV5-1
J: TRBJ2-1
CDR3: CASSRGQGVVNEQFF
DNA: TGCGCCAGCAGCAGGGGACAGGGGGTGGTCAATGAGCAGTTCTTC

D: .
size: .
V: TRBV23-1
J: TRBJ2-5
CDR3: CASSQPPRGIETQYF
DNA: TGCGCCAGCAGTCAGCCCCCGCGGGGAATAGAGACCCAGTACTTC

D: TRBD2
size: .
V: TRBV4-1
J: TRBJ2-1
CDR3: CASSPGRASGTYNEQFF
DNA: TGCGCCAGCAGCCCAGGTAGGGCTAGCGGGACATACAATGAGCAGTTCTTC

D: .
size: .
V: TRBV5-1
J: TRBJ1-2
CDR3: CASSLLEGDGYTF
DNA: TGCGCCAGCAGCTTGCTGGAGGGGGATGGCTACACCTTC

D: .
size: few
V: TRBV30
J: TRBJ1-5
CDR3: CAWSGQGRQPQHF
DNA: TGTGCCTGGAGTGGTCAGGGTAGGCAGCCCCAGCATTTT

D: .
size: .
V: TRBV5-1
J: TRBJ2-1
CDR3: CASSLGEAYNEQFF
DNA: TGCGCCAGCAGCTTGGGGGAGGCGTACAATGAGCAGTTCTTC

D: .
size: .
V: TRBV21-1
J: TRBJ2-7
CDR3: CASSKERTTPKEQYF
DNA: TGTGCCAGCAGCAAAGAGAGGACAACTCCTAAGGAGCAGTACTTC

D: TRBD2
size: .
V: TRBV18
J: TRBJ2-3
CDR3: CASKLAGSTDTQYF
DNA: TGTGCCAGCAAACTAGCGGGCTCCACAGATACGCAGTATTTT